The subject of this entry is one T cell receptor (beta chain). Both 60 Vbeta primers and 13 Jbeta primers went into the PCR. Data came from immunoSEQ multiplex PCR; TCRdb stores just in-frame clones and leaves some out. The sample consists of 60,000 to 70,000 clones, under 85% of them appearing once. The entry originates in a study of cytomegalovirus exposure and HLA in healthy donors. This CDR3 region has 17 residues. The germline gives CDR1 SGHNT, CDR2 YYREEE (reference sequence). V trimming: 2 bases; J trimming: 5 bases; junction bases outside the gene matches: 13. The sample consisted of PBMCs. The TCR comes from a woman younger than 45 in good health and CMV-seronegative. V usage is TRBV5-4 and J usage is TRBJ2-5; 9 nucleotides align to TRBD1. The CDR3 region has the DNA TGTGCCAGCAGCTTTCTAACAGGGGGCAGGGTGAGGGAGACCCAGTACTTC. Encoded protein: CASSFLTGGRVRETQYF.